This is a list of T cell receptor beta chains from one sample in a study of CD8 T cells in Susac syndrome. TCRdb reanalysed the immunoSEQ multiplex PCR reads using MiXCR and keeps one entry per CDR3 protein. The sample has roughly 100,000 distinct CDR3 sequences, around 94% seen once. Sequencing input: CD4+ T cells from PBMCs. These receptors originate from a human donor with Susac syndrome. The CDR3 runs from the conserved cysteine through the conserved F or W. The order of the fields is clone size, J gene, D gene, V gene, CDR3 DNA, CDR3 protein. D genes are given only for firm matches. Clone sizes are given selectively: once, few, many, or a class where the clone is expanded.

>.|TRBJ2-7|.|TRBV9
TGTGCCAGCAGCGTAGAGGGCGAGCAGTACTTC
CASSVEGEQYF
>.|TRBJ2-7|.|TRBV12-3/TRBV12-4
TGTGCCAGCAGTACCAATTGGGACCGATCATGGGCGTTCGAGCAGTACTTC
CASSTNWDRSWAFEQYF
>once|TRBJ2-3|.|TRBV30
TGTGCCTGTACGGGATCTCGCACAGATACGCAGTATTTT
CACTGSRTDTQYF
>.|TRBJ1-2|TRBD1|TRBV24-1
TGTGCCACCAGTGGCGACTCCGGGACAGGGGACGACTATGGCTACACCTTC
CATSGDSGTGDDYGYTF
>.|TRBJ2-2|.|TRBV12-3/TRBV12-4
TGTGCCAGCAGCCGGGGCGGGGAGCTGTTTTTT
CASSRGGELFF
>.|TRBJ1-6|TRBD1|TRBV6-1
TGTGCCAGCAGTCCGGGACAGTCGTTCTCACCCCTCCACTTT
CASSPGQSFSPLHF
>.|TRBJ1-5|.|TRBV12-3/TRBV12-4
TGTGCCAGCAGTCCGACAGGCAATCAGCCCCAGCATTTT
CASSPTGNQPQHF
>.|TRBJ2-1|.|TRBV30
TGTGCCTGGGGCCCCCCGGGACTGGACTACAATGAGCAGTTCTTC
CAWGPPGLDYNEQFF
>.|TRBJ2-5|.|TRBV20-1
TGCAGTGCCTCCGACCGGGAGAACATAGAGACCCAGTACTTC
CSASDRENIETQYF
>.|TRBJ2-4|.|TRBV7-2
TGTGCCAGCAGCCCTGGGGTGGACATTCAGTACTTC
CASSPGVDIQYF
>once|TRBJ2-5|.|TRBV14
TGTGCCAGCAGCCAATGGGGAACCCAGTACTTC
CASSQWGTQYF
>.|TRBJ2-5|TRBD2|TRBV24-1
TGTGCCACCAGTGAAAATTACGGGAGGGAAGAGACCCAGTACTTC
CATSENYGREETQYF
>once|TRBJ1-3|.|TRBV20-1
TGCAGTGCTAGTGAGGGCGCGACTGGAAACACCATATATTTT
CSASEGATGNTIYF
>few|TRBJ2-5|TRBD1|TRBV13
TGTGCCAGCAGCTTAGACAGGGGCGGAGAGACCCAGTACTTC
CASSLDRGGETQYF
>.|TRBJ1-3|.|TRBV29-1
TGCAGCGTTGAAAGACAGGCCTCTGGAAACACCATATATTTT
CSVERQASGNTIYF
>.|TRBJ2-3|.|TRBV7-9
TGTGCCAGCAGCTTAGGGTGGGACACAGATACGCAGTATTTT
CASSLGWDTDTQYF
>.|TRBJ2-1|.|TRBV11-1
TGTGCCAGCAGCTTAGATAGGAACAATGAGCAGTTCTTC
CASSLDRNNEQFF
>.|TRBJ1-1|TRBD1|TRBV4-1
TGCGCCAGCAGCCAAGTCGACAGGGAGGGCACTGAAGCTTTCTTT
CASSQVDREGTEAFF
>.|TRBJ2-4|.|TRBV28
TGTGCCAGCAGTTCCACAGGGCCCGCCCAAAACATTCAGTACTTC
CASSSTGPAQNIQYF
>.|TRBJ2-7|TRBD2|TRBV7-9
TGTGCCAGCAGCTCCCCAATGACTAGCGGGGGTAGATACGAGCAGTACTTC
CASSSPMTSGGRYEQYF
>.|TRBJ2-5|TRBD2|TRBV24-1
TGTGCCACCAGTGATTTCGGCCTAGCGGGGGGCGGTCCGCAAGAGACCCAGTACTTC
CATSDFGLAGGGPQETQYF
>.|TRBJ1-1|.|TRBV4-2
TGTGCCAGCAGCCAAGATTTGGGACCGGCCAGAGCTTTCTTT
CASSQDLGPARAFF
>.|TRBJ1-2|.|TRBV29-1
TGCAGCGTTGAGGGGGACACTTATGGCTACACCTTC
CSVEGDTYGYTF
>.|TRBJ2-2|.|TRBV28
TGTGCCTCAAAGGAGGGCAGCGTTCACGGGGAGCTGTTTTTT
CASKEGSVHGELFF
>.|TRBJ2-3|.|TRBV20-1
TGCAGTGCTAGAGATCCGATGGCCCCGACGTCCACAGATACGCAGTATTTT
CSARDPMAPTSTDTQYF
>.|TRBJ2-5|.|TRBV19
TGTCCGCGCCCAACAGAGACCCAGTACTTC
CPRPTETQYF
>few|TRBJ1-1|.|TRBV7-2
TGTGCCAGCAGCGGGAGTCCTGAAGCTTTCTTT
CASSGSPEAFF
>.|TRBJ2-5|.|TRBV27
TGTGCCAGCAGTTCATCAGGGAGGACCCAGTACTTC
CASSSSGRTQYF
>.|TRBJ2-1|TRBD2|TRBV12-3/TRBV12-4
TGTGCCAGCAGTCCGTCGGGACTAGCGGGGGGTAAAAGGTACAATGAGCAGTTCTTC
CASSPSGLAGGKRYNEQFF
>.|TRBJ2-5|TRBD2|TRBV11-2
TGTGCCAGCAGCTCTAGCGGGCCGACTAGCGGGGGAGAGACCCAGTACTTC
CASSSSGPTSGGETQYF
>.|TRBJ2-2|.|TRBV25-1
TGTGCCAGCAGTGGGGTCGGGGAGCTGTTTTTT
CASSGVGELFF
>.|TRBJ1-3|.|TRBV12-3/TRBV12-4
TGTGCCAGCAGTTTAGCGGGGGCTGGAAACACCATATATTTT
CASSLAGAGNTIYF
>.|TRBJ1-6|TRBD1|TRBV28
TGTGCCAGCAGTCCTTCGGGACAGGGCTCGAATTCACCCCTCCACTTT
CASSPSGQGSNSPLHF
>.|TRBJ1-2|.|TRBV14
TGTGCCAGCAGCCAACTCAGGGAAGGGCATGGCTACACCTTC
CASSQLREGHGYTF
>once|TRBJ2-1|TRBD2|TRBV10-3
TGTGCCATCAGTGAGGCGGGGGAAGTAGGCAATGAGCAGTTCTTC
CAISEAGEVGNEQFF
>.|TRBJ2-1|.|TRBV5-1
TGCGCCAGCAGCTCCCGGGAGGGGGCGACGAATGAGCAGTTCTTC
CASSSREGATNEQFF
>.|TRBJ2-3|.|TRBV18
TGTGCCAGCTCACCACCGTTAAATGGCGATACGCAGTATTTT
CASSPPLNGDTQYF
>.|TRBJ2-7|TRBD1|TRBV30
TGTGCCTGGAGCAGGACAGGGCTTTCTGAGCAGTACTTC
CAWSRTGLSEQYF
>.|TRBJ1-2|.|TRBV12-3/TRBV12-4
TGTGCCAGCAGTTTCTTACTCGGGGCGAATGGCTACACCTTC
CASSFLLGANGYTF
>.|TRBJ1-1|.|TRBV4-3
TGCGCCAGCAGCCAAGATTCCTCGGTCCCTGAAGCTTTCTTT
CASSQDSSVPEAFF
>.|TRBJ2-2|.|TRBV4-3
TGCGCCAGCAGCGGGAGCCAAGCCCGGGAGCTGTTTTTT
CASSGSQARELFF
>.|TRBJ2-3|TRBD2|TRBV28
TGTGCCAGCAACGGGGGGGGGCCAGATACGCAGTATTTT
CASNGGGPDTQYF
>.|TRBJ1-6|TRBD1|TRBV5-4
TGTGCCAGCAGCGTACAGGGGAACAATTCACCCCTCCACTTT
CASSVQGNNSPLHF
>.|TRBJ1-2|.|TRBV28
TGTGCCAGCAGTTTGGGGCTGGGTAACTATGGCTACACCTTC
CASSLGLGNYGYTF
>.|TRBJ2-5|.|TRBV3-1
TGTGCCAGCAGCCAAGTAATCGGGGAGACCCAGTACTTC
CASSQVIGETQYF
>.|TRBJ2-3|TRBD1|TRBV19
TGTGCCAGTAATGACAGGGCAGACGGGGATACGCAGTATTTT
CASNDRADGDTQYF
>.|TRBJ2-7|.|TRBV20-1
TGCAGTGCTAGAGATGCCGGGGGAGTCACTTACGAGCAGTACTTC
CSARDAGGVTYEQYF
>.|TRBJ2-3|.|TRBV11-3
TGTGCCAGCAGCTTAGGTCAGGGCGATACGCAGTATTTT
CASSLGQGDTQYF
>.|TRBJ1-2|.|TRBV28
TGTGCCAGCAGAGTCAGCAACTATGGCTACACCTTC
CASRVSNYGYTF
>.|TRBJ2-1|.|TRBV29-1
TGCAGCGCCGGAGAGGGGCGCCTTGAGCAGTTCTTC
CSAGEGRLEQFF
>.|TRBJ2-5|TRBD1|TRBV20-1
TGCAGTGCCGACAGGGGCCTGGAGACCCAGTACTTC
CSADRGLETQYF
>.|TRBJ2-3|.|TRBV15
TGTGCCACCAGCAGAGAACAGGGACTCACAGATACGCAGTATTTT
CATSREQGLTDTQYF